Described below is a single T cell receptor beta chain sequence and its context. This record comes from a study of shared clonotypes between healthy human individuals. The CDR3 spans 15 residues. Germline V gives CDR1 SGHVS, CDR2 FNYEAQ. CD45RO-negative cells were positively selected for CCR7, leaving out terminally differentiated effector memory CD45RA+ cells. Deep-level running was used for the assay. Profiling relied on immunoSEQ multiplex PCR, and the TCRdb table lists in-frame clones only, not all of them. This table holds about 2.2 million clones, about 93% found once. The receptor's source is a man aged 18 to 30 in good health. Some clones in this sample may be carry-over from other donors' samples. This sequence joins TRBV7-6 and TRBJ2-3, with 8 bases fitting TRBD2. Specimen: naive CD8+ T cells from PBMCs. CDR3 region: CASRPREGSTYTQYF. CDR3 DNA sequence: TGTGCATCCCGACCCCGGGAGGGCTCTACCTATACGCAGTATTTT.